These T cell receptor beta chains were read from a single sample in a study of blood T cell repertoires in COVID-19. Method: immunoSEQ multiplex PCR; TCRdb's copy keeps in-frame clones and lacks some. The data hold approximately 200,000 clones, with about 87% observed a single time. Sequencing input: peripheral blood. These receptors were taken from a man between 60 and 70 years old who had recovered from COVID-19. Both conserved end residues are part of each CDR3. A D gene is named only where the DNA matches it firmly. A clone size is listed for some rows: how often the clone was seen (once, few, many), or a class if it is expanded.

TRBV6-5,TRBJ2-7,-,TRBD1,CASSYPRDREYEQYF,TGTGCCAGCAGTTACCCGCGGGACAGGGAATACGAGCAGTACTTC
TRBV18,TRBJ1-2,-,TRBD1,CASSLGQGARGYTF,TGTGCCAGCTCACTGGGACAGGGGGCGAGGGGCTACACCTTC
TRBV5-1,TRBJ2-7,once,TRBD1,CASGSGTGGYEQYF,TGCGCCAGCGGGTCCGGGACAGGGGGCTACGAGCAGTACTTC
TRBV5-1,TRBJ2-7,few,TRBD1,CASSPRTGEVYEQYF,TGCGCCAGCAGCCCTCGGACAGGGGAGGTTTACGAGCAGTACTTC
TRBV19,TRBJ1-2,-,-,CASIWTPPEPGYGYTF,TGTGCCAGTATTTGGACACCGCCCGAACCAGGCTATGGCTACACCTTC
TRBV6-5,TRBJ2-7,-,-,CASSYSRGYEQYF,TGTGCCAGCAGTTACTCTAGGGGGTACGAGCAGTACTTC
TRBV15,TRBJ2-2,once,TRBD2,CATSRGAGGTGELFF,TGTGCCACCAGCAGAGGGGCGGGAGGTACCGGGGAGCTGTTTTTT
TRBV24-1,TRBJ1-2,-,-,CATSGGLEGYTF,TGTGCCACCAGTGGCGGATTGGAGGGCTACACCTTC
TRBV6-5,TRBJ2-7,few,TRBD1,CASSYSTGGAYEQYF,TGTGCCAGCAGTTACTCTACAGGGGGAGCCTACGAGCAGTACTTC
TRBV15,TRBJ2-5,-,-,CATSRVGVEETQYF,TGTGCCACCAGCAGAGTAGGGGTCGAAGAGACCCAGTACTTC
TRBV29-1,TRBJ2-7,-,-,CSVVKESEQYF,TGCAGCGTTGTGAAAGAGAGCGAGCAGTACTTC
TRBV7-2,TRBJ1-1,-,-,CASSLARMSGTEAFF,TGTGCCAGCAGCTTAGCAAGAATGAGCGGCACTGAAGCTTTCTTT
TRBV29-1,TRBJ1-5,-,-,CSAGGGGNQPQHF,TGCAGCGCTGGGGGGGGAGGCAATCAGCCCCAGCATTTT
TRBV5-4,TRBJ2-3,many,-,CASSQQGSTDTQYF,TGTGCCAGCAGCCAGCAGGGCAGCACAGATACGCAGTATTTT
TRBV2,TRBJ2-5,-,-,CASSKRETQYF,TGTGCCAGCAGTAAGAGGGAGACCCAGTACTTC
TRBV27,TRBJ2-4,-,-,CASSLRASLNIQYF,TGTGCCAGCAGTTTAAGGGCTAGCCTCAACATTCAGTACTTC
TRBV7-2,TRBJ1-3,-,-,CASSPRTPTGNTIYF,TGTGCCAGCAGCCCCCGAACCCCTACTGGAAACACCATATATTTT
TRBV2,TRBJ2-1,-,-,CASSRGGGGGLYNEQFF,TGTGCCAGCAGTAGGGGAGGAGGCGGGGGCTTATACAATGAGCAGTTCTTC
TRBV13,TRBJ2-1,-,TRBD2,CASSSSGGRTYNEQFF,TGTGCCAGCAGCTCTAGCGGGGGGCGAACCTACAATGAGCAGTTCTTC
TRBV5-6,TRBJ2-7,-,TRBD1,CASSPLGTGDGYEQYF,TGTGCCAGCAGTCCTCTCGGGACAGGGGACGGCTACGAGCAGTACTTC
TRBV12-5,TRBJ2-1,-,-,CASGLGQAGAYNEQFF,TGTGCTAGTGGTTTGGGGCAGGCCGGCGCCTACAATGAGCAGTTCTTC
TRBV6-5,TRBJ1-5,-,TRBD1,CASRSRQGNQPQHF,TGTGCCAGCAGATCCCGACAGGGTAATCAGCCCCAGCATTTT
TRBV3-1/TRBV3-2,TRBJ2-3,-,-,CASGRDTDTQYF,TGTGCCAGCGGGCGGGACACAGATACGCAGTATTTT
TRBV7-8,TRBJ2-1,-,TRBD1,CASSSLDRGSSNEQFF,TGTGCCAGCAGCTCCCTGGACAGGGGCTCCTCCAATGAGCAGTTCTTC
TRBV12-3/TRBV12-4,TRBJ2-1,once,-,CASGQAQYNEQFF,TGTGCCAGCGGCCAGGCCCAATACAATGAGCAGTTCTTC
TRBV14,TRBJ1-6,-,TRBD1,CASRTGTANSPLHF,TGTGCCAGCAGAACCGGGACAGCTAATTCACCCCTCCACTTT
TRBV3-1/TRBV3-2,TRBJ2-1,-,-,CASGGRSSYNEQFF,TGTGCCAGCGGCGGTAGGAGCTCCTACAATGAGCAGTTCTTC